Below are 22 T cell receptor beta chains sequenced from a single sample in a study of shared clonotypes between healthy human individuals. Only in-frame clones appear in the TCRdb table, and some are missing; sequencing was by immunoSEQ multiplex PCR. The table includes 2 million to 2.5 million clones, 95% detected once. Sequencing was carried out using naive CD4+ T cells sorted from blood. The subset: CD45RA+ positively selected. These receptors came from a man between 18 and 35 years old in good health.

In nucleotides, the CDR3 is TGTGCCAGCAGCTATACGACTAGCGGGGGATGGAGGGATACGCAGTATTTT. This gives the protein CASSYTTSGGWRDTQYF. This chain uses TRBV5-6 with TRBJ2-3; TRBD2 matches at 12 bases. This CDR3 comprises 17 residues. With 3 bases clipped from V and 6 bases from J, the junction kept 11 bases outside the gene matches. Looked up from germline, CDR1 is SGHDT and CDR2 is YYEEEE.

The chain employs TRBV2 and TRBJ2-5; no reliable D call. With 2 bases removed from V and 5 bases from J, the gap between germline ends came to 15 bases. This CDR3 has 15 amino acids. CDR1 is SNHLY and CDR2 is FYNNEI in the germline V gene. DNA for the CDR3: TGTGCCAGCAGTGAACTCGCTAGTAGGGCGGAGACCCAGTACTTC. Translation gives CASSELASRAETQYF.

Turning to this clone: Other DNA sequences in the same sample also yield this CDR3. The CDR3 nucleotides are TGTGCCAGCAGCTTGCCACCCTCCTACGAGCAGTACTTC. This sequence encodes CASSLPPSYEQYF. This chain connects TRBV5-6 to TRBJ2-7; D is ambiguous. In germline, CDR1 is SGHDT, CDR2 YYEEEE. V was clipped by 1 base and J by 0 bases, with 5 bases between them. The CDR3 has 13 amino acids.

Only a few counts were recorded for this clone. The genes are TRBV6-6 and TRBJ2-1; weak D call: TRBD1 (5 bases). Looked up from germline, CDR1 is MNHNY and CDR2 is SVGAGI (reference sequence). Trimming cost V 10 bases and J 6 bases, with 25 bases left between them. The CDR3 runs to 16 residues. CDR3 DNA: TGTGCCACTTACCCACCCCCTGGGGCGGCGGCCAATGAGCAGTTCTTC. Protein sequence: CATYPPPGAAANEQFF.

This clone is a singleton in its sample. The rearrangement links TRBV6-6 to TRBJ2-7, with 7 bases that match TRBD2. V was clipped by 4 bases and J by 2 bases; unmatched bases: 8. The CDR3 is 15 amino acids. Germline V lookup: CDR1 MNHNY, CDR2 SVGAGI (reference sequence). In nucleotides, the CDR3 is TGTGCCAGCAGTTCCTTAGGGGCGGGAGCCTACGAGCAGTACTTC. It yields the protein CASSSLGAGAYEQYF.

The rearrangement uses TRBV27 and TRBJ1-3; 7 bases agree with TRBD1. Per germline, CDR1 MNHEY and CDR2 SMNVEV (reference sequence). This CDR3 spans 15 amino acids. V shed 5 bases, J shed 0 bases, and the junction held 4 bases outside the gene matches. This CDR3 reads CASSTRDSSGNTIYF. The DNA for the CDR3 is TGTGCCAGCAGTACCCGGGACAGCTCTGGAAACACCATATATTTT.

The CDR3 reads CASSYSGTGAETQYF. In nucleotides, the CDR3 is TGTGCCAGCAGTTACTCAGGGACAGGGGCAGAGACCCAGTACTTC. The chain uses TRBV6-5 and TRBJ2-5; 10 bases map to TRBD1. The CDR3 is 15 amino acids. Germline CDR1 reads MNHEY; CDR2 reads SVGAGI. After removal of 0 bases from V and 4 bases from J, the junction contained 2 bases not matched to a gene.

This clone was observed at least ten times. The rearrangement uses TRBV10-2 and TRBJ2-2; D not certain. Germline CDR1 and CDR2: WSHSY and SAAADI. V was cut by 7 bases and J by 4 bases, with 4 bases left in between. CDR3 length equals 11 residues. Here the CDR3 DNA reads TGCGCCAGCACCGGCACCGGGGAGCTGTTTTTT. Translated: CASTGTGELFF.

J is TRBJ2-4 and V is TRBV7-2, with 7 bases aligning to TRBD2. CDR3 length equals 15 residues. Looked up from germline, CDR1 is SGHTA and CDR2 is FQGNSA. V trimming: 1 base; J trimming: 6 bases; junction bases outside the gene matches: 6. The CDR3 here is CASSLVGRVGNIQYF. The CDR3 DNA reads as TGTGCCAGCAGCTTAGTGGGGAGGGTTGGAAACATTCAGTACTTC.

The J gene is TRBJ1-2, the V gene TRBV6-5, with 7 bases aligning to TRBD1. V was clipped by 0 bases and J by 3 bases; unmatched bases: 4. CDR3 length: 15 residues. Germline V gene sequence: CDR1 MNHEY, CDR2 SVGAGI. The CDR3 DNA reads TGTGCCAGCAGTTACTCTTTCGACAGGGACTATGGCTACACCTTC. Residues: CASSYSFDRDYGYTF.

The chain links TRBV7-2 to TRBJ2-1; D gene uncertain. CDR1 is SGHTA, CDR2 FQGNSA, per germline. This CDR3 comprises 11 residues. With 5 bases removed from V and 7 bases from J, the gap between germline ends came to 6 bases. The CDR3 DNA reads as TGTGCCAGCAGCCGAGTGAATGAGCAGTTCTTC. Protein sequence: CASSRVNEQFF.

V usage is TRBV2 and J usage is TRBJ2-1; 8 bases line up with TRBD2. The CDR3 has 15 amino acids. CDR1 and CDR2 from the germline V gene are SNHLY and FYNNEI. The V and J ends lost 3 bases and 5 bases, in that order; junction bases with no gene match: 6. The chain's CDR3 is CASSDDSGAHNEQFF. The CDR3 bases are TGTGCCAGCAGTGACGATAGCGGGGCCCACAATGAGCAGTTCTTC. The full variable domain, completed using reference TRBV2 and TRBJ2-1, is EPEVTQTPSHQVTQMGQEVILRCVPISNHLYFYWYRQILGQKVEFLVSFYNNEISEKSEIFDDQFSVERPDGSNFTLKIRSTKLEDSAMYFCASSDDSGAHNEQFFGPGTRLTVL.

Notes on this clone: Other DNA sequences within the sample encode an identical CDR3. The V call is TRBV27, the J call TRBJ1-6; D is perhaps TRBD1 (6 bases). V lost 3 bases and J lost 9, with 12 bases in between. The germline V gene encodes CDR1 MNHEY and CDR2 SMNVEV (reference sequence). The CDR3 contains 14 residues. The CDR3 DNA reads TGTGCCAGCAGTTTCCTACAGGGTGGTTCACCCCTCCACTTT. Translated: CASSFLQGGSPLHF.

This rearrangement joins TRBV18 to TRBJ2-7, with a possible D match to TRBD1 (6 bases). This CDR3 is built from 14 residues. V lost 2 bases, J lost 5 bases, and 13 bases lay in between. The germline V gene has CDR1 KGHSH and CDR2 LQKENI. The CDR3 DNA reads TGTGCCAGCTCACCAACGACAGGTCCCCACGAGCAGTACTTC. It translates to CASSPTTGPHEQYF. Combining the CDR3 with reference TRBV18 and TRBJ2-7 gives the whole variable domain NAGVMQNPRHLVRRRGQEARLRCSPMKGHSHVYWYRQLPEEGLKFMVYLQKENIIDESGMPKERFSAEFPKEGPSILRIQQVVRGDSAAYFCASSPTTGPHEQYFGPGTRLTVT.

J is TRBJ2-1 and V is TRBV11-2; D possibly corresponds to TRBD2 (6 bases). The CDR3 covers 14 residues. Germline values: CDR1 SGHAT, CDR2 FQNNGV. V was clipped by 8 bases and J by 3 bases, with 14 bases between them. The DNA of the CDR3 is TGTGCCAGCGACCCCGGGACTCTCTACAATGAGCAGTTCTTC. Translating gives CASDPGTLYNEQFF.

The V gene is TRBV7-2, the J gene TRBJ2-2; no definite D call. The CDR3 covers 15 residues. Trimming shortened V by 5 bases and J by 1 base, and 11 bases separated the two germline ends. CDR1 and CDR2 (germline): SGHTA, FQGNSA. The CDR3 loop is CASSQRPLNTGELFF. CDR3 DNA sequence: TGTGCCAGCAGCCAGCGACCGCTGAACACCGGGGAGCTGTTTTTT.

The CDR3 bases are TGTGCCAGCAGTGTGGTACTCGCGGGAGTGGGCAATGAGCAGTTCTTC. Encoded protein: CASSVVLAGVGNEQFF. This chain connects TRBV2 to TRBJ2-1, with 7 bases matching TRBD2. Germline CDR1 and CDR2: SNHLY and FYNNEI. V was clipped by 4 bases and J by 6 bases; unmatched bases: 12. The CDR3 spans 16 residues. Full variable domain (remainder filled in from reference TRBV2 and TRBJ2-1): EPEVTQTPSHQVTQMGQEVILRCVPISNHLYFYWYRQILGQKVEFLVSFYNNEISEKSEIFDDQFSVERPDGSNFTLKIRSTKLEDSAMYFCASSVVLAGVGNEQFFGPGTRLTVL.

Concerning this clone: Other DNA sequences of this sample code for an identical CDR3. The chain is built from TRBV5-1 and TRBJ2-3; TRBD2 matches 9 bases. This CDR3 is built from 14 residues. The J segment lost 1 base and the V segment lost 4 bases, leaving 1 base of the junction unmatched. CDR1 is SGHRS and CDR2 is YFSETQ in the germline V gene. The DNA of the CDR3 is TGCGCCAGCAGCCGACTAGCGGGCACAGATACGCAGTATTTT. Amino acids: CASSRLAGTDTQYF.

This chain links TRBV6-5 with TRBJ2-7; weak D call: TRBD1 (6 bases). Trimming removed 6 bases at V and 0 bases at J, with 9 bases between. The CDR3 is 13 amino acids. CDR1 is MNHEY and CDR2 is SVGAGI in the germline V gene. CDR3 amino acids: CASRGANSYEQYF. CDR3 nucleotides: TGTGCCAGCAGGGGGGCGAACTCCTACGAGCAGTACTTC.

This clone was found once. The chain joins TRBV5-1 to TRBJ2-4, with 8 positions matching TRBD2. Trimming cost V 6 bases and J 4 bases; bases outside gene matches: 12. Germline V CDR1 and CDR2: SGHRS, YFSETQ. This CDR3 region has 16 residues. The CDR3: CASNTNLPSGKNIQYF. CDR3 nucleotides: TGCGCCAGCAACACCAACCTTCCTAGCGGGAAAAACATTCAGTACTTC.

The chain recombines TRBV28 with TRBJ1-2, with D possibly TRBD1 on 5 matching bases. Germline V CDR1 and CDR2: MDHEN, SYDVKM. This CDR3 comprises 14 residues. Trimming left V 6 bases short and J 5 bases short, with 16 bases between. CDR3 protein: CASSRDRLGYGYTF. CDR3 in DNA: TGTGCCAGCAGCCGAGACAGACTAGGTTATGGCTACACCTTC.

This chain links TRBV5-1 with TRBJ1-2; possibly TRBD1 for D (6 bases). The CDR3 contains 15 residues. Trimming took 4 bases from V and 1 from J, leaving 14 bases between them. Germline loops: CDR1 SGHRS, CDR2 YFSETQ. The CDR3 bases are TGCGCCAGCAGCCCCGGGAACAGGGATAACTATGGCTACACCTTC. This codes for CASSPGNRDNYGYTF.